This T cell receptor beta chain was obtained from a study of CD4 T cells in relation to SARS-CoV-2 and coronaviruses. Across the whole study: PBMCs were cultured with antigen for roughly 10 days before TCR beta sequencing.

Assay: immunoSEQ multiplex PCR; the TCRdb copy retains only in-frame clones and omits some. Of about 43,000 clones listed, roughly 80% are singletons. Naive or memory CD4+ cells were cultured 1:1 with T cell-depleted PBMCs plus CEF. This clone was observed once. Its target is not known. CDR3 size: 12 residues. The germline V gene encodes CDR1 SQVTM and CDR2 ANQGSEA. This TCR was sampled from an adult with COVID-19. Sequencing was carried out using naive CD4+ T cells from PBMCs, cultured in vitro. Subset: naive CD4+ T cells isolated by negative enrichment. The rearrangement joins TRBV29-1 to TRBJ2-5, with TRBD1 as a possible D gene (5 bases). The CDR3 spells CAGRAYEETQYF. The CDR3 DNA sequence: TGCGCCGGCAGGGCATATGAGGAGACCCAGTACTTC. Full variable domain (missing parts from reference TRBV29-1 and TRBJ2-5): SAVISQKPSRDICQRGTSLTIQCQVDSQVTMMFWYRQQPGQSLTLIATANQGSEATYESGFVIDKFPISRPNLTFSTLTVSNMSPEDSSIYLCAGRAYEETQYFGPGTRLLVL.